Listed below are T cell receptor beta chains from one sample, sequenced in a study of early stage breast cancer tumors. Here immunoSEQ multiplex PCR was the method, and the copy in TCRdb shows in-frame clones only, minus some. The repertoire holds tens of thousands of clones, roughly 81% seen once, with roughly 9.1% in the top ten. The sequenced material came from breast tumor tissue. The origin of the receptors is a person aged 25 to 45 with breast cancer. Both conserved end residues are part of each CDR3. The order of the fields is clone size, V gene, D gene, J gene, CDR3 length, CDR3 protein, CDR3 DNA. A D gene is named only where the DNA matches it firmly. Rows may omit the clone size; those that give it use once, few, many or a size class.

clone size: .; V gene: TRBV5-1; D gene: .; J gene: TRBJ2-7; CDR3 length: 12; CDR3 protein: CASSLKGYEQYF; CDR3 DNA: TGCGCCAGCAGCTTGAAGGGTTACGAGCAGTACTTC
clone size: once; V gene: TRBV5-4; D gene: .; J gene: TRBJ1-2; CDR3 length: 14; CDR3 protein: CASSSPRGNYGYTF; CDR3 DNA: TGTGCCAGCAGCTCTCCACGGGGAAACTATGGCTACACCTTC
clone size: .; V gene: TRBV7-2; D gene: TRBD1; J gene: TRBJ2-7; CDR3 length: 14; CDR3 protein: CASTRDSWTYEQYF; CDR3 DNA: TGTGCCAGCACCCGGGACAGTTGGACCTACGAGCAGTACTTC
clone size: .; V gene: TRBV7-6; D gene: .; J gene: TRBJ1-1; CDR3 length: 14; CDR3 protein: CASSRNPVNTEAFF; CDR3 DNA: TGTGCCAGCAGTCGAAATCCAGTGAACACTGAAGCTTTCTTT
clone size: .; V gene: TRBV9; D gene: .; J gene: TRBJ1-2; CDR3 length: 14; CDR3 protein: CASSVPGAGYGYTF; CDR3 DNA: TGTGCCAGCAGCGTACCGGGGGCAGGCTATGGCTACACCTTC
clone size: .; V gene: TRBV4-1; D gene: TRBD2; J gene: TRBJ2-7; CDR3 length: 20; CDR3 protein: CASSHLQNLRTSGSVYEQYF; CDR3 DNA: TGCGCCAGCAGCCACCTTCAAAACCTAAGGACTAGCGGGAGCGTCTACGAGCAGTACTTC
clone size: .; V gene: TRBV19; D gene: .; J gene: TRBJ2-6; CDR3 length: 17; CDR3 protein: CASSQGVTYSGANVLTF; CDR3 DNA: TGTGCCAGTAGCCAAGGAGTTACTTACTCTGGGGCCAACGTCCTGACTTTC
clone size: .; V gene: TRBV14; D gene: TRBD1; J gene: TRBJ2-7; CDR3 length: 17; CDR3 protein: CASSQSGGTGGTYEQYF; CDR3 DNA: TGTGCCAGCAGCCAATCAGGAGGGACAGGGGGTACCTACGAGCAGTACTTC
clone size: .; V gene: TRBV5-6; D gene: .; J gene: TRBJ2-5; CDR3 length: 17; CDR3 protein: CASSLMGTQGGPETQYF; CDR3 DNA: TGTGCCAGCAGCTTGATGGGAACCCAGGGGGGACCAGAGACCCAGTACTTC
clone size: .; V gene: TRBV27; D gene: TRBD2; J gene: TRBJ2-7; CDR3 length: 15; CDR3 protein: CASRNRLAGNYEQYF; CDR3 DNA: TGTGCCAGCAGGAATCGACTAGCGGGAAACTACGAGCAGTACTTC
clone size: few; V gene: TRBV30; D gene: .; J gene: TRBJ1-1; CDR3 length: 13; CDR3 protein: CAWSVPENTEAFF; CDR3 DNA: TGTGCCTGGAGTGTACCAGAGAACACTGAAGCTTTCTTT
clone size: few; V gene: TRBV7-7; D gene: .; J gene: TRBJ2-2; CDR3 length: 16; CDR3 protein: CASRSGGSLNTGELFF; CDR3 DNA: TGTGCTAGCAGGTCCGGGGGTAGTCTGAACACCGGGGAGCTGTTTTTT
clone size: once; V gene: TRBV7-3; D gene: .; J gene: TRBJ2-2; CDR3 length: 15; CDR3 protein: CASSLEGGGTGELFF; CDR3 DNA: TGTGCCAGCAGCTTGGAAGGAGGGGGGACCGGGGAGCTGTTTTTT
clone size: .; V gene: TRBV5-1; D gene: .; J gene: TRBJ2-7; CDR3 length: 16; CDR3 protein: CASSLSWTGSSYEQYF; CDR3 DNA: TGCGCCAGCAGCTTGTCGTGGACGGGGAGCTCCTACGAGCAGTACTTC
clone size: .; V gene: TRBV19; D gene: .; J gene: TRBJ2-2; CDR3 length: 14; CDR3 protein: CASSIQPHTGELFF; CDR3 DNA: TGTGCCAGTAGTATCCAACCACACACCGGGGAGCTGTTTTTT
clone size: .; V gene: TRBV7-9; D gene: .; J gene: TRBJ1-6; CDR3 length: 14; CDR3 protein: CASSSPYPNSPLHF; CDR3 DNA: TGTGCCAGCAGCTCCCCATACCCGAATTCACCCCTCCACTTT
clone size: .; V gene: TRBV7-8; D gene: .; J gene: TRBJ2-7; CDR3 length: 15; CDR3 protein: CASSGQGGGGYEQYF; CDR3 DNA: TGTGCCAGCAGCGGGCAAGGGGGAGGTGGCTACGAGCAGTACTTC
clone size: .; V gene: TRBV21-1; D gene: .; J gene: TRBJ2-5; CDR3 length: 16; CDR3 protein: CASSKVGRQGRETQYF; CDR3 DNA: TGTGCCAGCAGCAAAGTGGGCCGGCAGGGGCGAGAGACCCAGTACTTC
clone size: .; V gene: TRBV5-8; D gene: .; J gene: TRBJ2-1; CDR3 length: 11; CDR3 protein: CASSLFNEQFF; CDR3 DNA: TGTGCCAGCAGCTTGTTCAATGAGCAGTTCTTC
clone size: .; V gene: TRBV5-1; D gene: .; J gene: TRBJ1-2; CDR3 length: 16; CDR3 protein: CASSPQVGQRLDGYTF; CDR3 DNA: TGCGCCAGCAGCCCTCAAGTCGGACAGAGGCTGGATGGCTACACCTTC
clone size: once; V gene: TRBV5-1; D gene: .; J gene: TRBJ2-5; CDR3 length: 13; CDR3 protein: CASSPDGQETQYF; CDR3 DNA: TGCGCCAGCAGCCCGGACGGCCAAGAGACCCAGTACTTC
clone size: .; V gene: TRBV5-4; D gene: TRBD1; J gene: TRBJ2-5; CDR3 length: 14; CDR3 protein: CASSLQGAGETQYF; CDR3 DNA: TGTGCCAGCAGCTTGCAGGGGGCGGGGGAGACCCAGTACTTC
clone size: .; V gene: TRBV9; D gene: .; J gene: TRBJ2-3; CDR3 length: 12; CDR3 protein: CASSPYLDTQYF; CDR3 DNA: TGTGCCAGCAGCCCGTATCTCGATACGCAGTATTTT
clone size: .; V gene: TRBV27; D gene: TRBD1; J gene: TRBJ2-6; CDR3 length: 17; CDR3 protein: CASSLRDRGRRANVLTF; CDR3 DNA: TGTGCCAGCAGTTTAAGGGACAGGGGGCGGAGGGCCAACGTCCTGACTTTC
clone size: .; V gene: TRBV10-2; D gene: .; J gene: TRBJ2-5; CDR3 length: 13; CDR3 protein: CASSVGAMGTQYF; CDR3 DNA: TGCGCCAGCAGTGTGGGCGCCATGGGGACCCAGTACTTC
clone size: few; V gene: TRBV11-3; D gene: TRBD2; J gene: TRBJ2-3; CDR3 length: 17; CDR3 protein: CASSPGTSGRAADTQYF; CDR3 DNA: TGTGCCAGCAGCCCGGGGACTAGCGGGAGGGCCGCAGATACGCAGTATTTT
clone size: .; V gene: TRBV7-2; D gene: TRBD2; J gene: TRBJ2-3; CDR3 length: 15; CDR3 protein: CASCSTSGIYDTQYF; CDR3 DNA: TGTGCCAGCTGCTCGACTAGCGGGATTTACGATACGCAGTATTTT
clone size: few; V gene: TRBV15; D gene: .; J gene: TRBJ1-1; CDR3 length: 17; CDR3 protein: CATSRARTLTENTEAFF; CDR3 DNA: TGTGCCACCAGCAGAGCCCGGACCCTAACTGAGAACACTGAAGCTTTCTTT
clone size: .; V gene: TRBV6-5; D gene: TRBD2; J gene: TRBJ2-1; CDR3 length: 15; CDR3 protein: CASSYRPSGVGEQFF; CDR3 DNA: TGTGCCAGCAGTTACAGGCCTAGCGGGGTTGGTGAGCAGTTCTTC
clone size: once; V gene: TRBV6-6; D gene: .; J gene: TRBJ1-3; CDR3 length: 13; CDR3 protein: CASGLSTGNTIYF; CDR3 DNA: TGTGCCAGCGGTCTGTCAACCGGAAACACCATATATTTT
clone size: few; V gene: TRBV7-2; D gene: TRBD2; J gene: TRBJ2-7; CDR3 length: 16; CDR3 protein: CASSPGLAGARGEQYF; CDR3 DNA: TGTGCCAGCAGCCCGGGACTAGCGGGAGCTCGGGGCGAGCAGTACTTC